This paragraph covers one T cell receptor (beta chain) sequence. This entry comes from a study of T cell repertoires in MIS-A myocarditis. Germline assignment: CDR1 MNHEY and CDR2 SMNVEV (reference sequence). This CDR3 is 17 amino acids long. The trim removed 6 bases at V and 8 bases at J, leaving 19 bases unmatched. Sequencing was performed with immunoSEQ multiplex PCR; in TCRdb, only in-frame clones are kept and a portion is missing. The sample contains 15,000 or so clones, 74% of which appear only once. The sample taken for sequencing was left ventricle heart tissue obtained at autopsy. This clonotype was obtained from a man younger than 35 with fulminant myocarditis from multisystem inflammatory syndrome in adults (MIS-A) after COVID-19. The genes are TRBV27 and TRBJ2-1; 7 bases are shared with TRBD1. The CDR3 here is CASRGQRGGSLSDEQFF. The CDR3 DNA is TGTGCCAGCAGAGGGCAACGAGGGGGCAGTTTATCTGATGAGCAGTTCTTC.